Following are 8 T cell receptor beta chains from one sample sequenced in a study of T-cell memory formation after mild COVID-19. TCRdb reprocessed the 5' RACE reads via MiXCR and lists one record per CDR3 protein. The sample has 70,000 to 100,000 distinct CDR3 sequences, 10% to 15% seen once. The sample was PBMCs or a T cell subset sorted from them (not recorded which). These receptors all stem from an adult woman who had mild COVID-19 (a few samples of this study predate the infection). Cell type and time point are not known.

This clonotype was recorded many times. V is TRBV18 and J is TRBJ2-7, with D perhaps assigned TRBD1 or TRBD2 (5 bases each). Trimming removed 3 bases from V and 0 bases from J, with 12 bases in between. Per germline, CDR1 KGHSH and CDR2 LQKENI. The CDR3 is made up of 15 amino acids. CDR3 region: CASSPQPGSSYEQYF. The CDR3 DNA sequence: TGTGCCAGCTCACCTCAACCAGGGAGCTCCTACGAGCAGTACTTC.

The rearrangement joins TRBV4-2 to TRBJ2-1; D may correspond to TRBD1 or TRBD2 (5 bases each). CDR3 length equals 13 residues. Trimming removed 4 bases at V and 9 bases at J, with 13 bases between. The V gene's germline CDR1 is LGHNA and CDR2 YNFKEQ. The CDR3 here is CASSRDLPGEQFF. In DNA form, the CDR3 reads TGTGCCAGCAGCCGGGACCTCCCCGGTGAGCAGTTCTTC.

The CDR3: CASSRGPENTGELFF. The CDR3 nucleotides read TGCGCCAGCAGCCGCGGGCCCGAGAACACCGGGGAGCTGTTTTTT. This chain uses TRBV5-1 with TRBJ2-2; maybe TRBD2 (5 bases). From germline, CDR1 is SGHRS and CDR2 YFSETQ. CDR3 size: 15 residues. Trimming pared 4 bases from V and 1 base from J, leaving 11 bases between.

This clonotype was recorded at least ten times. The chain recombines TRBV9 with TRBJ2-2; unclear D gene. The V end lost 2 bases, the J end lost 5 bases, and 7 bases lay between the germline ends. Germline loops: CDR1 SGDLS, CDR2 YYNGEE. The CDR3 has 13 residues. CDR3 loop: CASSVTGTGELFF. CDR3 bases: TGTGCCAGCAGCGTGACTGGAACCGGGGAGCTGTTTTTT.

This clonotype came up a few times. This CDR3 reads CASSETGGRTGELFF. Here the CDR3 DNA reads TGTGCCAGCAGTGAGACGGGCGGGAGGACCGGGGAGCTGTTTTTT. The J gene is TRBJ2-2, the V gene TRBV6-4; 8 bases agree with TRBD2. Trimming at V came to 3 bases and at J to 5 bases, leaving 5 bases not matched to a gene. The CDR3 is 15 residues long. Germline V gives CDR1 MRHNA, CDR2 SNTAGT.

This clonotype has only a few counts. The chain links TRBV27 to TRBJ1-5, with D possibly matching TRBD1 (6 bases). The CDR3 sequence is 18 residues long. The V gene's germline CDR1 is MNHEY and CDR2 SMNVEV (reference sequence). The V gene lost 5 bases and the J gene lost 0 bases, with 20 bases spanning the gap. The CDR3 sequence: CASSATGGSLISNQPQHF. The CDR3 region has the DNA TGTGCCAGCAGTGCGACTGGGGGCAGTCTTATTAGCAATCAGCCCCAGCATTTT.

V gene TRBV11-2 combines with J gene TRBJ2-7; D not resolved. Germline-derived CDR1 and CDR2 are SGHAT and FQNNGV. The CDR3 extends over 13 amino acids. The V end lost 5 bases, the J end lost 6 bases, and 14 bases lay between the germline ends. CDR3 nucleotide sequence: TGTGCCAGCAGCGTCACCCCCGTGCCCGAGCAGTACTTC. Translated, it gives CASSVTPVPEQYF.

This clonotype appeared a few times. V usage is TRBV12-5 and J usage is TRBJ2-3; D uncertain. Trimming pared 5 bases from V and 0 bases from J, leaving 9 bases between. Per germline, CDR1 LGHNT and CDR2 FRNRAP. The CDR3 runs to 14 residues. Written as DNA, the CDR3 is TGTGCTAGTGGTGAAACACCGAGCACAGATACGCAGTATTTT. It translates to CASGETPSTDTQYF.